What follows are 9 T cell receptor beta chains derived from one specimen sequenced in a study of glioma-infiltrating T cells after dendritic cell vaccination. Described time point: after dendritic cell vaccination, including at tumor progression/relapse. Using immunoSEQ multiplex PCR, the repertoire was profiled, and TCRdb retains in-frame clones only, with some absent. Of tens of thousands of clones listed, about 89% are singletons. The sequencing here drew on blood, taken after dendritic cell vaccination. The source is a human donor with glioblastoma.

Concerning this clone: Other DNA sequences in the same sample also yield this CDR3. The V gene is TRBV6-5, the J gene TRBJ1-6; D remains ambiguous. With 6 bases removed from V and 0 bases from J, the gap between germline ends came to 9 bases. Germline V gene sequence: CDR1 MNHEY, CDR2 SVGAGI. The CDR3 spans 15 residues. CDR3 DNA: TGTGCCAGCAGCTCTCTCCCCTCCTATAATTCACCCCTCCACTTT. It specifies CASSSLPSYNSPLHF.

The CDR3 nucleotides are TGTGCCTGGAGTGGAGCGGGGGGACACACCGGGGAGCTGTTTTTT. Its translation: CAWSGAGGHTGELFF. The chain has TRBV30 and TRBJ2-2; 9 nucleotides match TRBD2. Germline CDR1 and CDR2: GTSNPN and SVGIG (reference sequence). The CDR3 totals 15 residues. The V gene end was trimmed by 1 base and the J gene end by 3 bases; junction bases not matched to a gene: 3.

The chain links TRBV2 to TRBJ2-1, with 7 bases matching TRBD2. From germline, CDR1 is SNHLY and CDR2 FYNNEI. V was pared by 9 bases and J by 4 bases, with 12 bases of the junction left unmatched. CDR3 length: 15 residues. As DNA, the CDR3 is TGTGCCAGTCCCGGGGGTGCTAGCGGATACAATGAGCAGTTCTTC. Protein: CASPGGASGYNEQFF. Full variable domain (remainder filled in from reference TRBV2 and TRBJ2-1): EPEVTQTPSHQVTQMGQEVILRCVPISNHLYFYWYRQILGQKVEFLVSFYNNEISEKSEIFDDQFSVERPDGSNFTLKIRSTKLEDSAMYFCASPGGASGYNEQFFGPGTRLTVL.

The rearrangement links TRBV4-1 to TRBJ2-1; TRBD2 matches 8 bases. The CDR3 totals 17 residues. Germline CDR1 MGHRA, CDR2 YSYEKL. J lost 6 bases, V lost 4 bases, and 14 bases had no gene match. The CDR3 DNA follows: TGCGCCAGCAGCCGAGGCCCGAGCGGGGGCCGGGGCAATGAGCAGTTCTTC. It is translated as CASSRGPSGGRGNEQFF.

This CDR3 is CASSYMTSSYEQYF. DNA for the CDR3: TGTGCCAGCAGTTATATGACAAGCTCCTACGAGCAGTACTTC. The chain is built from TRBV7-2 and TRBJ2-7; D ambiguous. Germline CDR1 SGHTA, CDR2 FQGNSA. This CDR3 region has 14 residues. The V and J ends lost 6 bases and 0 bases respectively, with 12 bases between them.

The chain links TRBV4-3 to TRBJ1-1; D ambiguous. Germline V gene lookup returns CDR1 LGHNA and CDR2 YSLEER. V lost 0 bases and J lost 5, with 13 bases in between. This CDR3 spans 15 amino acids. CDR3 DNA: TGCGCCAGCAGCCAAGAAGTAGGAGAAAGAACTGAAGCTTTCTTT. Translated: CASSQEVGERTEAFF.

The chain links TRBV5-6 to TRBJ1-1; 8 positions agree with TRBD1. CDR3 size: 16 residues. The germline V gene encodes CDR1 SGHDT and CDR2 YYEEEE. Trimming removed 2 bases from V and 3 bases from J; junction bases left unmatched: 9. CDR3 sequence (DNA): TGTGCCAGCAGCTTAGGGACAGGTCCCCGTTACACTGAAGCTTTCTTT. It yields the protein CASSLGTGPRYTEAFF.

This CDR3 reads CASSFGGASNSPLHF. The CDR3 DNA reads as TGTGCCAGCAGCTTCGGAGGCGCCTCGAATTCACCCCTCCACTTT. The J gene is TRBJ1-6, the V gene TRBV7-9; unclear D gene. This CDR3 has 15 residues. With 3 bases removed from V and 7 bases from J, the gap between germline ends came to 13 bases. Germline CDR1 reads SEHNR; CDR2 reads FQNEAQ (reference sequence). Based on the CDR3 plus reference TRBV7-9 and TRBJ1-6, the full variable domain is DTGVSQNPRHKITKRGQNVTFRCDPISEHNRLYWYRQTLGQGPEFLTYFQNEAQLEKSRLLSDRFSAERPKGSFSTLEIQRTEQGDSAMYLCASSFGGASNSPLHFGNGTRLTVT.

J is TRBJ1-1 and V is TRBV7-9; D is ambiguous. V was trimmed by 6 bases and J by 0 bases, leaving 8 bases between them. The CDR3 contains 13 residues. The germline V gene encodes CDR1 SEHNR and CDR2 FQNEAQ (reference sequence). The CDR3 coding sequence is TGTGCCAGCAGTTCCACTATGAACACTGAAGCTTTCTTT. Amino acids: CASSSTMNTEAFF.